A single sample gave rise to the 15 T cell receptor beta chains below, sequenced in a study of T cells after somatic rescue of genetic block. Sequencing used immunoSEQ multiplex PCR; TCRdb keeps in-frame clones, though not all of them. The table records tens of thousands of clones, 85% to 95% of them present only once. What was sequenced was peripheral blood mononuclear cells (PBMCs). These receptors all stem from a man in his forties.

The gene calls are TRBV6-1 and TRBJ1-3, with 10 bases aligning to TRBD1. CDR1 is MNHNS and CDR2 is SASEGT in the germline V gene. V gave up 6 bases and J gave up 1 base; unmatched junction bases: 3. The CDR3 consists of 15 residues. CDR3 residues: CASSDRGLSGNTIYF. DNA of the CDR3: TGTGCCAGCAGCGACAGGGGGCTTTCTGGAAACACCATATATTTT.

This chain uses TRBV20-1 with TRBJ1-2; D is unresolved. The germline V gene has CDR1 DFQATT and CDR2 SNEGSKA (reference sequence). CDR3 size: 10 residues. With 5 bases removed from V and 5 bases from J, the gap between germline ends came to 6 bases. The CDR3 coding sequence is TGCAGTGCTCCCTCGTATGGCTACACCTTC. Translated: CSAPSYGYTF.

The J gene is TRBJ2-4, the V gene TRBV6-1; tentative D call: TRBD2 (6 bases). Germline-derived CDR1 and CDR2 are MNHNS and SASEGT. There are 15 residues in the CDR3. Trimming removed 1 base from V and 2 bases from J, with 9 bases in between. The CDR3 coding sequence is TGTGCCAGCAGTGAAGTGGGGGGTACCAAAAACATTCAGTACTTC. It yields the protein CASSEVGGTKNIQYF.

The gene calls are TRBV11-2 and TRBJ2-3; D call uncertain. Germline V gives CDR1 SGHAT, CDR2 FQNNGV. The V and J ends lost 2 bases and 1 base respectively, with 13 bases between them. The CDR3 runs to 16 residues. The CDR3 protein is CASSLSLAARTDTQYF. CDR3 DNA: TGTGCCAGCAGCTTAAGTCTTGCAGCGCGCACAGATACGCAGTATTTT.

V is TRBV6-5 and J is TRBJ2-2; TRBD1 agrees at 10 bases. Germline assignment: CDR1 MNHEY and CDR2 SVGAGI. This CDR3 comprises 16 residues. V dropped 2 bases and J dropped 6; count of bases not matched to a gene: 6. The CDR3 sequence is CASSYARQGASGELFF. The CDR3 coding sequence is TGTGCCAGCAGTTACGCCCGACAGGGGGCGTCCGGGGAGCTGTTTTTT.

This clone was detected only once. This rearrangement joins TRBV11-3 to TRBJ2-1, with D unclear. This CDR3 has 14 amino acids. In germline, CDR1 is SGHNT, CDR2 YENEEA. Trimming took 1 base from V and 2 from J, leaving 6 bases between them. CDR3 sequence (DNA): TGTGCCAGCAGCTTAGGGTATCCCTACAATGAGCAGTTCTTC. Protein sequence: CASSLGYPYNEQFF. Using reference TRBV11-3 and TRBJ2-1 for the parts outside the CDR3, the full variable domain is EAGVVQSPRYKIIEKKQPVAFWCNPISGHNTLYWYLQNLGQGPELLIRYENEEAVDDSQLPKDRFSAERLKGVDSTLKIQPAELGDSAVYLCASSLGYPYNEQFFGPGTRLTVL.

This clone was seen just once. The chain combines TRBV6-1 with TRBJ1-4; D call uncertain. This CDR3 comprises 15 residues. Trimming shortened V by 2 bases and J by 1 base, and 8 bases separated the two germline ends. CDR1 is MNHNS and CDR2 is SASEGT in the germline V gene. The CDR3 reads CASSESHRTNEKLFF. CDR3 bases: TGTGCCAGCAGTGAATCCCACAGAACTAATGAAAAACTGTTTTTT.

The CDR3 loop is CASSSGIQTYEQYF. The CDR3 coding sequence is TGTGCCAGCAGTTCAGGGATACAGACCTACGAGCAGTACTTC. V gene TRBV6-5 combines with J gene TRBJ2-7, with D maybe TRBD1 (5 bases). The V and J ends lost 4 bases and 2 bases respectively, with 12 bases between them. Germline V gene lookup returns CDR1 MNHEY and CDR2 SVGAGI. This CDR3 spans 14 amino acids.

The V gene is TRBV28, the J gene TRBJ1-1, with D possibly TRBD1 on 6 matching bases. Germline V gene lookup returns CDR1 MDHEN and CDR2 SYDVKM. CDR3 size: 16 residues. V was trimmed by 5 bases and J by 2 bases, leaving 18 bases between them. In DNA, the CDR3 is TGTGCCAGCAGTGTCCCAGGGGCCGGTCATAACACTGAAGCTTTCTTT. Its translation: CASSVPGAGHNTEAFF.

The CDR3 is CASSVSEVDFYEQYF. The CDR3 DNA sequence: TGTGCCAGCAGCGTTAGCGAGGTTGATTTCTACGAGCAGTACTTC. This chain links TRBV9 with TRBJ2-7; weak D call: TRBD2 (5 bases). This CDR3 comprises 15 residues. Trimming took off 2 bases at V and 3 bases at J, with 15 bases between the two ends. Looked up from germline, CDR1 is SGDLS and CDR2 is YYNGEE. Complete variable domain (other parts from reference TRBV9 and TRBJ2-7): DSGVTQTPKHLITATGQRVTLRCSPRSGDLSVYWYQQSLDQGLQFLIQYYNGEERAKGNILERFSAQQFPDLHSELNLSSLELGDSALYFCASSVSEVDFYEQYFGPGTRLTVT.

V and J are TRBV18 and TRBJ1-1; D not resolved. The CDR3 is 12 residues long. Germline V lookup: CDR1 KGHSH, CDR2 LQKENI. V lost 3 bases and J 7 bases, leaving 9 bases between the germline ends. The CDR3 DNA is TGTGCCAGCTCACCCCAGGAAGGTGAAGCTTTCTTT. Protein product: CASSPQEGEAFF.

The V and J genes are TRBV25-1 and TRBJ2-2; D perhaps matches TRBD2 (5 bases). V lost 7 bases, J lost 1 base, and 10 bases lay in between. Per germline, CDR1 MGHDK and CDR2 SYGVNS. The CDR3 is 14 amino acids. In DNA form, the CDR3 reads TGTGCCAGCAAAACGGGAAGGAACACCGGGGAGCTGTTTTTT. Residues: CASKTGRNTGELFF.

This chain joins TRBV11-2 and TRBJ1-6; the match to TRBD1 covers 7 bases. This CDR3 has 16 amino acids. V gave up 4 bases and J gave up 8 bases; unmatched junction bases: 11. CDR1 is SGHAT, CDR2 FQNNGV, per germline. DNA for the CDR3: TGTGCCAGCAGCTCGCAAACCGGGACAGTTCATTCACCCCTCCACTTT. Translation: CASSSQTGTVHSPLHF.

V and J are TRBV14 and TRBJ2-6; no definite D call. Germline assignment: CDR1 SGHDN and CDR2 FVKESK. V shed 5 bases and J shed 2 bases, with 1 base lying between them. The CDR3 consists of 12 residues. The CDR3 nucleotides read TGTGCCAGCAGCGCTGGGGCCAACGTCCTGACTTTC. Its translation is CASSAGANVLTF.

The J gene is TRBJ2-7, the V gene TRBV28; 7 nucleotides agree with TRBD1. CDR3 length: 14 amino acids. Germline CDR1 MDHEN, CDR2 SYDVKM. Unmatched junction bases numbered 11, after V lost 5 bases and J lost 7 bases. The CDR3 DNA is TGTGCCAGCAGTACCTTCGGACAGGCTCGGGAGCAGTACTTC. Translated, it gives CASSTFGQAREQYF.